These 18 T cell receptor beta chains came from one sample sequenced in a study of blood T cell repertoires in COVID-19. Some clones are missing from TCRdb's copy, which holds only in-frame ones; the method was immunoSEQ multiplex PCR. The repertoire consists of about 120,000 clones, with 85% to 90% occurring once and the leading ten covering 25% to 30%. The sequenced material came from peripheral blood. These TCRs come from a woman between 65 and 79 years old with acute or convalescent COVID-19.

This clone was picked up a small number of times. The chain joins TRBV10-3 to TRBJ1-5; possible D gene TRBD1, 6 bases. Germline V gene data show CDR1 as ENHRY and CDR2 as SYGVKD. The V end lost 3 bases, the J end lost 4 bases, and 13 bases lay between the germline ends. The CDR3 has 15 residues. CDR3 coding DNA: TGTGCCATCAGTGATACCGGGACAAGTAATCAGCCCCAGCATTTT. Translation gives CAISDTGTSNQPQHF.

The count of this clone is one. The chain uses TRBV5-6 and TRBJ2-3; tentative D call: TRBD2 (6 bases). CDR1 and CDR2 from the germline V gene are SGHDT and YYEEEE. Trimming removed 0 bases from V and 2 bases from J, with 13 bases in between. The CDR3 runs 16 residues. For the CDR3, the DNA is TGTGCCAGCAGCTTGGTCCGGGCGCGGGACACAGATACGCAGTATTTT. It yields the protein CASSLVRARDTDTQYF. Using reference TRBV5-6 and TRBJ2-3 for the parts outside the CDR3, the full variable domain is DAGVTQSPTHLIKTRGQQVTLRCSPKSGHDTVSWYQQALGQGPQFIFQYYEEEERQRGNFPDRFSGHQFPNYSSELNVNALLLGDSALYLCASSLVRARDTDTQYFGPGTRLTVL.

The chain carries TRBV18 and TRBJ1-1; 7 nucleotides line up with TRBD1. The CDR3 runs to 16 residues. CDR1 and CDR2 (germline): KGHSH, LQKENI. With 6 bases clipped from V and 2 bases from J, the junction kept 12 bases outside the gene matches. CDR3 sequence reads: CASSQNPGQINTEAFF. The CDR3 DNA is TGTGCCAGCTCCCAAAACCCGGGACAGATAAACACTGAAGCTTTCTTT.

In DNA form, the CDR3 reads TGTGCCAGCAGCCAAATGTGGGGGGAAGGCTATGGCTACACCTTC. Translation: CASSQMWGEGYGYTF. The rearrangement uses TRBV9 and TRBJ1-2, with D perhaps TRBD1 (5 bases). Looked up from germline, CDR1 is SGDLS and CDR2 is YYNGEE. Trimming shortened V by 4 bases and J by 4 bases, and 17 bases separated the two germline ends. The CDR3 runs to 15 residues.

V gene TRBV3-1 (or the pseudogene TRBV3-2) combines with J gene TRBJ1-6; TRBD1 agrees at 7 bases. The CDR3 sequence is 14 residues long. The trim removed 2 bases at V and 7 bases at J, leaving 2 bases unmatched. CDR1 LGHDT and CDR2 YNNKEL come from the germline V gene (reference sequence). The CDR3 region is CASSQQDRNSPLHF. The CDR3 DNA is TGTGCCAGCAGCCAACAGGACAGGAATTCACCCCTCCACTTT.

The chain combines TRBV18 with TRBJ2-7; no clear D gene. Germline CDR1 reads KGHSH; CDR2 reads LQKENI. V was shortened by 5 bases and J by 3 bases, with 14 bases between the two germline ends. The CDR3 is 14 amino acids. The CDR3 nucleotides read TGTGCCAGCTCAACGAGTAACGGTGACTACGAGCAGTACTTC. This sequence encodes CASSTSNGDYEQYF.

This clone came up once. The genes are TRBV20-1 and TRBJ2-7; TRBD1 might be the D (5 bases). This CDR3 has 16 residues. Germline V gene data show CDR1 as DFQATT and CDR2 as SNEGSKA (reference sequence). V shed 3 bases and J shed 6 bases, with 24 bases lying between them. The CDR3 DNA reads as TGCAGTGCTAGTCTACTAAGGACACGGAGTTTCGCCGAGCAGTACTTC. Its protein is CSASLLRTRSFAEQYF.

Here the CDR3 DNA reads TGTGCCAGCAAGGGAGCGGGCAGGCACTATAATTCACCCCTCCACTTT. Protein sequence: CASKGAGRHYNSPLHF. The genes are TRBV2 and TRBJ1-6; the D is unclear. V lost 7 bases, J lost 3 bases, and 16 bases lay in between. This CDR3 spans 16 amino acids. Germline assignment: CDR1 SNHLY and CDR2 FYNNEI.

The chain is built from TRBV2 and TRBJ1-1; no clear D. The V gene lost 5 bases and the J gene lost 4 bases, with 5 bases spanning the gap. Germline V lookup: CDR1 SNHLY, CDR2 FYNNEI. The CDR3 is 11 amino acids. The CDR3 loop reads CASSFSTEAFF. CDR3 DNA: TGTGCCAGCAGTTTCTCCACTGAAGCTTTCTTT.

CDR3 amino acids: CAWSVQDNTEAFF. The CDR3 region has the DNA TGTGCCTGGAGTGTACAAGATAACACTGAAGCTTTCTTT. This chain joins TRBV30 and TRBJ1-1; D gene uncertain. Germline CDR1 is GTSNPN and CDR2 is SVGIG (reference sequence). The CDR3 covers 13 residues. Between the trimmed V and J ends, which lost 0 bases and 2 bases, there was a span of 7 bases.

The chain is built from TRBV6-2 or TRBV6-3 and TRBJ2-5; D is possibly TRBD2 (5 bases). Trimming stripped 4 bases from V and 2 bases from J, with 23 bases between. This CDR3 contains 18 residues. The germline gives CDR1 MNHEY, CDR2 SVGEGT. Written as DNA, the CDR3 is TGTGCCAGCAGTTCCGACCGGTCTCTAGCCGGACGACAAGAGACCCAGTACTTC. Translating it yields CASSSDRSLAGRQETQYF.

The rearrangement uses TRBV24-1 and TRBJ2-5; TRBD2 matches 9 bases. The CDR3 is 17 amino acids. The V gene's germline CDR1 is KGHDR and CDR2 SFDVKD. Trimming cost V 4 bases and J 2 bases; bases outside gene matches: 10. The CDR3 DNA follows: TGTGCCACCAGTGACCTGACTAGCGGAGGAGGGCAAGAGACCCAGTACTTC. As protein: CATSDLTSGGGQETQYF.

J is TRBJ1-3 and V is TRBV2; 7 bases align to TRBD1. V shed 8 bases, J shed 3 bases, and the junction held 10 bases outside the gene matches. This CDR3 is 15 amino acids long. The germline gives CDR1 SNHLY, CDR2 FYNNEI. The CDR3 loop reads CASRLEGADGNTIYF. CDR3 coding DNA: TGTGCCAGCCGCCTCGAGGGGGCGGATGGAAACACCATATATTTT.

The rearrangement uses TRBV30 and TRBJ1-2; D not certain. CDR3 length: 13 residues. V was cut by 2 bases and J by 2 bases, with 9 bases left in between. Germline lookup yields CDR1 GTSNPN and CDR2 SVGIG (reference sequence). CDR3 amino acids: CAWSPDTNYGYTF. In nucleotides, the CDR3 is TGTGCCTGGAGTCCCGACACCAACTATGGCTACACCTTC.

The V call is TRBV5-1, the J call TRBJ2-7; no clear D. From germline, CDR1 is SGHRS and CDR2 YFSETQ. V was cut by 0 bases and J by 4 bases, with 2 bases left in between. The CDR3 runs to 11 residues. CDR3 nucleotide sequence: TGCGCCAGCAGCTTGGCGTACGAGCAGTACTTC. This encodes CASSLAYEQYF.

This chain joins TRBV30 and TRBJ1-6; no clear D. Germline V gives CDR1 GTSNPN, CDR2 SVGIG (reference sequence). The CDR3 runs 15 residues. Trimming cost V 0 bases and J 5 bases, with 11 bases left between them. CDR3 sequence: CAWSVSGNDNSPLHF. CDR3 nucleotide sequence: TGTGCCTGGAGTGTCTCGGGTAACGATAATTCACCCCTCCACTTT. Supplemented by reference TRBV30 and TRBJ1-6, the full variable domain reads SQTIHQWPATLVQPVGSPLSLECTVEGTSNPNLYWYRQAAGRGLQLLFYSVGIGQISSEVPQNLSASRPQDRQFILSSKKLLLSDSGFYLCAWSVSGNDNSPLHFGNGTRLTVT.

The gene calls are TRBV6-5 and TRBJ1-2, with 7 nucleotides matching TRBD1. The CDR3 loop spans 14 amino acids. Losses at the gene ends were 10 bases for V and 5 bases for J; bases not matched to a gene: 13. Germline loops: CDR1 MNHEY, CDR2 SVGAGI. For the CDR3, the DNA is TGTGCCACCGAAGACCCCGGGACAGCTTATGGCTACACCTTC. Its protein product is CATEDPGTAYGYTF.

This chain links TRBV5-4 with TRBJ2-3; possibly TRBD2 for D (6 bases). Trimming shortened V by 7 bases and J by 2 bases, and 20 bases separated the two germline ends. CDR1 is SGHNT, CDR2 YYREEE, per germline (reference sequence). The CDR3 is made up of 16 amino acids. CDR3 sequence reads: CASSAFGRGDTDTQYF. The CDR3 DNA sequence: TGTGCCAGCTCAGCTTTTGGGCGGGGAGACACAGATACGCAGTATTTT.